Listed here are 26 T cell receptor beta chains from one sample, sequenced in a study of Ad26.COV2.S vaccination and SARS-CoV-2 variants. Treatment defined: approximately 18 received Ad26.COV2.S at low or high dose, single or two shots; roughly 5 received placebo; per-sample allocation not given. Sampling was performed 63 days after the first vaccine or placebo injection. The data were produced by immunoSEQ multiplex PCR, yet TCRdb's version contains in-frame clones alone and is incomplete. The table lists some 320,000 clones, just under 85% of them singletons. The sample here was peripheral blood, taken in a trial of Ad26.COV2.S vaccine versus placebo. The receptors were gathered from a person between 18 and 59 years old who received the Ad26.COV2.S COVID-19 vaccine or a placebo.

This clone was counted between two and nine times. The rearrangement uses TRBV30 and TRBJ1-3; perhaps TRBD1 as D (6 bases). Germline V CDR1 and CDR2: GTSNPN, SVGIG (reference sequence). The CDR3 sequence is 19 residues long. Trimming left V 5 bases short and J 0 bases short, with 26 bases between. The CDR3 region has the DNA TGTGCCTGGGGGCCTACAGGGACGGTCAACTGGAGCTCTGGAAACACCATATATTTT. It translates to CAWGPTGTVNWSSGNTIYF.

This chain uses TRBV6-5 with TRBJ1-1, with TRBD1 identical over 7 bases. Germline values: CDR1 MNHEY, CDR2 SVGAGI. With V trimmed by 5 bases and J by 5 bases, 8 bases remained unmatched. CDR3 size: 14 residues. The CDR3 DNA reads as TGTGCCAGCAGTCCCAGGGGGGTAAAAACTGAAGCTTTCTTT. It specifies CASSPRGVKTEAFF.

This clone showed up just once. The J gene is TRBJ2-2, the V gene TRBV19, with TRBD1 identical over 8 bases. CDR1 LNHDA and CDR2 SQIVND come from the germline V gene (reference sequence). CDR3 length: 16 amino acids. Trimming cost V 4 bases and J 5 bases; bases outside gene matches: 9. The CDR3 DNA follows: TGTGCCAGTAGTACCAGACAGGGGTGGGGGACCGGGGAGCTGTTTTTT. Protein: CASSTRQGWGTGELFF.

This clone has a single count. The V call is TRBV12-5, the J call TRBJ1-1; D is unclear. Germline assignment: CDR1 LGHNT and CDR2 FRNRAP. Deletions cut 5 bases from V and 7 bases from J, with 11 bases between. The CDR3 runs 12 residues. The CDR3 DNA is TGTGCTAGTGGTCCAAGTCGGAATGAAGCTTTCTTT. This encodes CASGPSRNEAFF.

Only one count was recorded for this clone. This chain links TRBV4-1 with TRBJ2-2; D gene ambiguous. V lost 1 base, J lost 5 bases, and 5 bases lay in between. This CDR3 region has 13 residues. In germline, CDR1 is MGHRA, CDR2 YSYEKL. CDR3 sequence (DNA): TGCGCCAGCAGCCAAGTTGGAACCGGGGAGCTGTTTTTT. It translates to CASSQVGTGELFF.

The rearrangement links TRBV5-5 to TRBJ2-3; D is undetermined. Trimming removed 0 bases at V and 5 bases at J, with 7 bases between. The CDR3 totals 13 residues. The germline V gene encodes CDR1 SGHKS and CDR2 YYEKEE (reference sequence). This CDR3 is CASSLGYRDTQYF. In DNA, the CDR3 is TGTGCCAGCAGCTTGGGGTACCGAGATACGCAGTATTTT.

The rearrangement joins TRBV7-9 to TRBJ2-3, with D possibly TRBD1 on 6 matching bases. This CDR3 has 17 residues. V was pared by 3 bases and J by 4 bases, with 20 bases between. Germline assignment: CDR1 SEHNR and CDR2 FQNEAQ (reference sequence). CDR3 protein: CASSFQGKAKWPDTQYF. The CDR3 region has the DNA TGTGCCAGCAGCTTTCAGGGGAAGGCAAAGTGGCCAGATACGCAGTATTTT.

This rearrangement joins TRBV6-5 to TRBJ2-4; the D gene is possibly TRBD2 (5 bases). The CDR3 runs 13 residues. Germline CDR1 is MNHEY and CDR2 is SVGAGI. Trimming stripped 6 bases from V and 11 bases from J, with 17 bases between. The CDR3 loop is CASRVGGMVVQYF. DNA for the CDR3: TGTGCCAGCAGGGTTGGAGGAATGGTAGTTCAGTACTTC.

The V gene is TRBV11-2, the J gene TRBJ1-4, with 7 bases lining up with TRBD1. V was pared by 0 bases and J by 5 bases, with 12 bases of the junction left unmatched. Germline values: CDR1 SGHAT, CDR2 FQNNGV. This CDR3 comprises 18 residues. The CDR3, as DNA: TGTGCCAGCAGCTTAGATCATACCCAGGGGGGATCCAATGAAAAACTGTTTTTT. This codes for CASSLDHTQGGSNEKLFF.

Only one count was recorded for this clone. This chain uses TRBV4-1 with TRBJ2-3, with a possible D match to TRBD2 (5 bases). V was cut by 0 bases and J by 6 bases, with 19 bases left in between. The germline gives CDR1 MGHRA, CDR2 YSYEKL. The CDR3 is 17 amino acids. CDR3 in amino acids: CASSQDGVATGGDTQYF. The CDR3 region has the DNA TGCGCCAGCAGCCAAGATGGAGTAGCGACCGGTGGGGATACGCAGTATTTT.

The J gene is TRBJ2-7, the V gene TRBV5-6; D possibly corresponds to TRBD2 (6 bases). CDR1 is SGHDT and CDR2 is YYEEEE in the germline V gene. Trimming took off 5 bases at V and 0 bases at J, with 15 bases between the two ends. There are 15 residues in the CDR3. The CDR3 sequence: CASRMDYGGSYEQYF. CDR3 nucleotides: TGTGCCAGCAGGATGGATTACGGGGGCTCCTACGAGCAGTACTTC.

CDR3 in amino acids: CASSVEGTGRLFF. As DNA, the CDR3 is TGTGCCAGCAGCGTAGAGGGAACCGGGAGACTGTTTTTT. The chain carries TRBV9 and TRBJ1-4; D unclear. V lost 0 bases and J 13 bases, leaving 13 bases between the germline ends. The CDR3 spans 13 residues. Germline CDR1 SGDLS, CDR2 YYNGEE.

The V call is TRBV5-1, the J call TRBJ1-6; D unclear. Germline loops: CDR1 SGHRS, CDR2 YFSETQ. CDR3 size: 15 residues. V was pared by 1 base and J by 2 bases, with 7 bases between. This CDR3 reads CASSLMDPYNSPLHF. In DNA, the CDR3 is TGCGCCAGCAGCTTGATGGACCCCTATAATTCACCCCTCCACTTT. Full variable domain (missing parts from reference TRBV5-1 and TRBJ1-6): KAGVTQTPRYLIKTRGQQVTLSCSPISGHRSVSWYQQTPGQGLQFLFEYFSETQRNKGNFPGRFSGRQFSNSRSEMNVSTLELGDSALYLCASSLMDPYNSPLHFGNGTRLTVT.

The V call is TRBV2, the J call TRBJ2-5; 7 nucleotides match TRBD1. The CDR3 loop spans 16 amino acids. The J segment lost 1 base and the V segment lost 5 bases, leaving 10 bases of the junction unmatched. Germline loops: CDR1 SNHLY, CDR2 FYNNEI. The CDR3, as DNA: TGTGCCAGCAGTAGGAAGGGACAGCGAAGCCAAGAGACCCAGTACTTC. This codes for CASSRKGQRSQETQYF.

This clone is a singleton in its sample. The identical CDR3 is also encoded by other nucleotide sequences in the sample. CDR3 coding DNA: TGTGCCAGCAGTGAGCAGGGCGGGAACACTGAAGCTTTCTTT. This encodes CASSEQGGNTEAFF. The V call is TRBV6-1, the J call TRBJ1-1, with D possibly matching TRBD1 (5 bases). Per the germline V gene, CDR1 is MNHNS and CDR2 is SASEGT. CDR3 length equals 14 residues. Trimming took 3 bases from V and 1 from J, leaving 9 bases between them.

The chain is built from TRBV3-1 (or the pseudogene TRBV3-2) and TRBJ2-1; no definite D call. There are 16 residues in the CDR3. The germline V and J ends were trimmed by 4 bases and 1 base, with 14 bases remaining between them. Germline V lookup: CDR1 LGHDT, CDR2 YNNKEL (reference sequence). CDR3 amino acids: CASSRHRLQSYNEQFF. For the CDR3, the DNA is TGTGCCAGCAGCCGACACCGGTTACAGTCCTACAATGAGCAGTTCTTC.

In this sample, this clone turned up once. The V gene is TRBV9, the J gene TRBJ1-1, with D perhaps matching TRBD1 (6 bases). Germline assignment: CDR1 SGDLS and CDR2 YYNGEE. This CDR3 comprises 15 residues. Trimming cost V 4 bases and J 2 bases, with 15 bases left between them. CDR3 region: CASSRGGEGNTEAFF. CDR3 DNA sequence: TGTGCCAGCAGCCGGGGGGGCGAGGGAAACACTGAAGCTTTCTTT.

The chain has TRBV6-5 and TRBJ1-3, with TRBD1 identical over 9 bases. Germline V gene lookup returns CDR1 MNHEY and CDR2 SVGAGI. CDR3 length: 14 amino acids. The ends lost 6 bases at V and 4 bases at J; junction bases unmatched: 4. This chain's CDR3 is CASSRTGAGNTIYF. The CDR3 bases are TGTGCCAGCAGCCGGACAGGGGCCGGAAACACCATATATTTT.

This chain uses TRBV3-1 (or the pseudogene TRBV3-2) with TRBJ2-7; D might be TRBD2 (7 bases). With 4 bases removed from V and 3 bases from J, the gap between germline ends came to 13 bases. CDR1 and CDR2 (germline): LGHDT, YNNKEL (reference sequence). The CDR3 loop spans 14 amino acids. CDR3 sequence reads: CASSLTGRVYEQYF. The CDR3 region has the DNA TGTGCCAGCAGCCTTACAGGGAGGGTCTACGAGCAGTACTTC.

The V gene is TRBV28, the J gene TRBJ1-1; D ambiguous. V gave up 3 bases and J gave up 0 bases, with 2 bases separating them. The CDR3 extends over 12 amino acids. Germline values: CDR1 MDHEN, CDR2 SYDVKM. CDR3 DNA sequence: TGTGCCAGCAGTTTTATGAACACTGAAGCTTTCTTT. This codes for CASSFMNTEAFF.

The chain employs TRBV4-1 and TRBJ2-7; 8 nucleotides align to TRBD2. V shed 4 bases, J shed 3 bases, and the junction held 5 bases outside the gene matches. The CDR3 length is 14 residues. In germline, CDR1 is MGHRA, CDR2 YSYEKL. The CDR3, as DNA: TGCGCCAGCAGCCTCATTAGCGGGGTCTACGAGCAGTACTTC. Its protein is CASSLISGVYEQYF.

In this sample, this clone turned up a few times. J is TRBJ1-3 and V is TRBV5-4; a possible D gene is TRBD1 (6 bases). The CDR3 runs to 15 residues. The V end was cut by 4 bases, the J end by 2 bases, with 13 bases between. Germline V CDR1 and CDR2: SGHNT, YYREEE (reference sequence). The DNA for the CDR3 is TGTGCCAGCAGCGAGCCCAGGGGACCTGGAAACACCATATATTTT. It translates to CASSEPRGPGNTIYF.

This sequence joins TRBV7-7 and TRBJ2-5; TRBD2 is a possible D gene (6 bases). V lost 5 bases, J lost 1 base, and 17 bases lay in between. The germline CDR1 and CDR2 sequences are SSHAT and FNYEAQ (reference sequence). The CDR3 extends over 16 amino acids. CDR3 sequence: CASSKTGVMGQETQYF. The CDR3 DNA reads TGTGCCAGCAGCAAAACGGGGGTGATGGGCCAAGAGACCCAGTACTTC.

This chain uses TRBV5-4 with TRBJ1-6; 7 bases match TRBD1. Trimming at V came to 5 bases and at J to 10 bases, leaving 15 bases not matched to a gene. The CDR3 has 16 residues. Germline CDR1 reads SGHNT; CDR2 reads YYREEE (reference sequence). This CDR3 is CASRMDLTTTGSPLHF. The DNA of the CDR3 is TGTGCCAGCAGGATGGACCTAACAACGACAGGGTCACCCCTCCACTTT.

V gene TRBV7-2 combines with J gene TRBJ2-7; 8 nucleotides align to TRBD2. CDR1 is SGHTA, CDR2 FQGNSA, per germline. After removal of 6 bases from V and 3 bases from J, the junction contained 7 bases not matched to a gene. CDR3 size: 14 residues. CDR3 amino acids: CASRLTGTSYEQYF. As DNA, the CDR3 is TGTGCCAGCAGACTAACCGGGACTAGCTACGAGCAGTACTTC.

V usage is TRBV7-3 and J usage is TRBJ2-3, with 10 bases matching TRBD2. J gave up 1 base and V 2 bases, and 12 bases lay outside the gene matches. Germline CDR1 and CDR2: SGHTA and FQGTGA. The CDR3 is 19 residues long. CDR3 residues: CASSLSGTSVYRRTDTQYF. For the CDR3, the DNA is TGTGCCAGCAGCTTATCCGGGACTAGCGTGTACCGACGCACAGATACGCAGTATTTT.